This T cell receptor (beta chain) appears in the sequencing data of a study of radiotherapy plus CTLA-4 blockade in lung cancer. The repertoire was sequenced with immunoSEQ multiplex PCR; TCRdb's copy has only in-frame clones and lacks some. The table includes about 25,000 clones, about three quarters detected once. V shed 5 bases and J 4 bases; nucleotides not matched to a gene: 9. Germline values: CDR1 MNHEY, CDR2 SMNVEV (reference sequence). The CDR3 extends over 15 amino acids. The rearrangement links TRBV27 to TRBJ2-7, with 9 bases that match TRBD1. The TCR originated in a human donor with non-small cell lung cancer who had stable disease on radiotherapy plus ipilimumab. Sequencing was performed on peripheral blood, taken from a patient treated with radiotherapy plus ipilimumab. The CDR3 is CASSLGTGSGYEQYF. CDR3 nucleotides: TGTGCCAGCAGTCTAGGGACAGGGTCGGGATACGAGCAGTACTTC.